What follows is one T cell receptor beta chain and its context. CDR3 length equals 14 residues. The germline CDR1 and CDR2 sequences are SGHRS and YFSETQ. J was trimmed by 6 bases and V by 4 bases; bases with no gene match: 6. MiXCR, run by TCRdb on the RT-PCR reads, gives a single entry per CDR3 protein. The sample has more than 600,000 distinct CDR3 sequences; 14% are singletons. The receptor was isolated from a female donor in good health, serving as a healthy control. The source material was memory CD4+ T cells from blood. The chain combines TRBV5-1 with TRBJ2-1, with 8 bases lining up with TRBD1. CDR3 DNA sequence: TGCGCCAGCAGCGAGGACAGGGACCTCAATGAGCAGTTCTTC. Residues: CASSEDRDLNEQFF.